The 27 T cell receptor beta chains below come from one sample, sequenced in a study of blood T cell repertoires in COVID-19. Measured with immunoSEQ multiplex PCR; TCRdb has only the in-frame clones, and not every one. The sample has almost 250,000 clones, approximately 85% seen once. The sample was PBMCs or T cells enriched from blood (not recorded which). The receptors were gathered from a woman aged 45 to 65 with acute COVID-19.

The chain recombines TRBV15 with TRBJ2-7, with unresolved D. V lost 5 bases to trimming and J lost 2 bases, with 19 bases between them. From germline, CDR1 is LNHNV and CDR2 YYDKDF (reference sequence). The CDR3 runs to 16 residues. In DNA form, the CDR3 reads TGTGCCACCAGCGTTTTAGGCCGCATAGCTCCCTACGAGCAGTACTTC. Its protein is CATSVLGRIAPYEQYF.

This chain links TRBV5-1 with TRBJ2-5, with 8 bases fitting TRBD1. This CDR3 comprises 14 residues. With 3 bases clipped from V and 4 bases from J, the junction kept 5 bases outside the gene matches. Germline V gene data show CDR1 as SGHRS and CDR2 as YFSETQ. CDR3 nucleotide sequence: TGCGCCAGCAGCTGGACAGGGAATGGAGAGACCCAGTACTTC. This sequence encodes CASSWTGNGETQYF. The full variable domain, in which reference TRBV5-1 and TRBJ2-5 provide the parts outside the CDR3, is KAGVTQTPRYLIKTRGQQVTLSCSPISGHRSVSWYQQTPGQGLQFLFEYFSETQRNKGNFPGRFSGRQFSNSRSEMNVSTLELGDSALYLCASSWTGNGETQYFGPGTRLLVL.

The rearrangement links TRBV19 to TRBJ1-1, with D maybe TRBD1 (6 bases). The length of the CDR3 is 14 residues. V dropped 3 bases and J dropped 10 bases, with 18 bases sitting between them. Germline V lookup: CDR1 LNHDA, CDR2 SQIVND (reference sequence). The CDR3 region is CASSINRAAPLAFF. The CDR3 DNA reads as TGTGCCAGTAGTATTAACAGGGCCGCCCCATTAGCTTTCTTT.

The chain employs TRBV7-2 and TRBJ1-4; 8 bases are shared with TRBD1. Germline CDR1 reads SGHTA; CDR2 reads FQGNSA. J gave up 7 bases and V 3 bases, and 1 base lay outside the gene matches. CDR3 size: 13 residues. CDR3 nucleotides: TGTGCCAGCAGCTTTGACAGGGGTGAAAAACTGTTTTTT. It encodes CASSFDRGEKLFF.

The V gene is TRBV29-1, the J gene TRBJ1-2; 9 nucleotides match TRBD1. This CDR3 has 12 amino acids. CDR1 and CDR2 from the germline V gene are SQVTM and ANQGSEA. Trimming removed 1 base from V and 9 bases from J; junction bases left unmatched: 3. CDR3: CSVEGTGERYTF. The CDR3 coding sequence is TGCAGCGTTGAAGGGACAGGGGAGCGCTACACCTTC.

The rearrangement uses TRBV5-1 and TRBJ2-3; TRBD2 agrees at 10 bases. CDR1 is SGHRS, CDR2 YFSETQ, per germline. V lost 9 bases, J lost 1 base, and 8 bases stayed unmatched. This CDR3 region has 15 residues. This CDR3 is CATKRLAGGTDTQYF. CDR3 sequence (DNA): TGCGCCACCAAGAGACTAGCGGGTGGCACAGATACGCAGTATTTT.

The CDR3 DNA reads TGTGCCAGCAGCTTGGCCGGGGGAAGCAATCAGCCCCAGCATTTT. Translated: CASSLAGGSNQPQHF. V gene TRBV5-6 combines with J gene TRBJ1-5; perhaps TRBD1 as D (5 bases). The CDR3 spans 15 residues. Between the trimmed V and J ends, which lost 0 bases and 1 base, there was a span of 8 bases. In germline, CDR1 is SGHDT, CDR2 YYEEEE.

J is TRBJ1-1 and V is TRBV5-4; weak D call: TRBD1 (5 bases). V lost 4 bases, J lost 2 bases, and 15 bases lay in between. This CDR3 spans 15 amino acids. Germline-derived CDR1 and CDR2 are SGHNT and YYREEE (reference sequence). Here the CDR3 DNA reads TGTGCCAGCAGCGCCGGACGGGGGTTCAACACTGAAGCTTTCTTT. This translates into CASSAGRGFNTEAFF.

V is TRBV20-1 and J is TRBJ1-1; TRBD1 aligns across 7 bases. Losses at the gene ends were 8 bases for V and 6 bases for J; bases not matched to a gene: 6. The CDR3 runs to 11 residues. Looked up from germline, CDR1 is DFQATT and CDR2 is SNEGSKA (reference sequence). The CDR3: CSSETGAEAFF. CDR3 nucleotide sequence: TGCAGTTCCGAAACAGGGGCTGAAGCTTTCTTT.

This chain connects TRBV6-5 to TRBJ1-6; D is uncertain. CDR1 MNHEY and CDR2 SVGAGI come from the germline V gene. The CDR3 totals 14 residues. V shed 2 bases and J shed 7 bases, with 9 bases lying between them. The CDR3 sequence is CASSYRERNSPLHF. The CDR3 coding sequence is TGTGCCAGCAGTTACCGGGAAAGGAATTCACCCCTCCACTTT.

The chain uses TRBV6-5 and TRBJ2-7, with 9 bases lining up with TRBD1. The CDR3 consists of 14 residues. Germline CDR1 reads MNHEY; CDR2 reads SVGAGI. J gave up 3 bases and V 6 bases, and 6 bases lay outside the gene matches. This chain's CDR3 is CASRPRTGVYEQYF. The DNA for the CDR3 is TGTGCCAGCAGACCCAGGACAGGGGTCTACGAGCAGTACTTC.

Only one count was recorded for this clone. J is TRBJ1-1 and V is TRBV18; D uncertain. The CDR3 totals 13 residues. The germline V gene encodes CDR1 KGHSH and CDR2 LQKENI. Between the trimmed V and J ends, which lost 2 bases and 6 bases, there was a span of 10 bases. CDR3 coding DNA: TGTGCCAGCTCACCAACGGAGAGGCCTGAAGCTTTCTTT. Translating gives CASSPTERPEAFF. The full variable domain, completed using reference TRBV18 and TRBJ1-1, is NAGVMQNPRHLVRRRGQEARLRCSPMKGHSHVYWYRQLPEEGLKFMVYLQKENIIDESGMPKERFSAEFPKEGPSILRIQQVVRGDSAAYFCASSPTERPEAFFGQGTRLTVV.

J is TRBJ2-5 and V is TRBV15; D is possibly TRBD2 (5 bases). V was trimmed by 0 bases and J by 4 bases, leaving 9 bases between them. This CDR3 contains 14 residues. Germline CDR1 and CDR2: LNHNV and YYDKDF (reference sequence). In DNA, the CDR3 is TGTGCCACCAGCAGAGAGGAGGACCGAGAGACCCAGTACTTC. Translated, it gives CATSREEDRETQYF.

This clone showed up just once. The chain employs TRBV4-1 and TRBJ1-4, with TRBD1 as a possible D gene (5 bases). Trimming stripped 1 base from V and 5 bases from J, with 11 bases between. The CDR3 totals 15 residues. Germline-derived CDR1 and CDR2 are MGHRA and YSYEKL. CDR3 in DNA: TGCGCCAGCAGCCAAGCCGACAGCCAAAATGAAAAACTGTTTTTT. This encodes CASSQADSQNEKLFF.

The chain couples TRBV7-2 to TRBJ2-1; 9 positions match TRBD2. The germline V gene has CDR1 SGHTA and CDR2 FQGNSA. The CDR3 is made up of 19 amino acids. Trimming cost V 3 bases and J 2 bases; bases outside gene matches: 14. The CDR3 loop is CASSFPVGGGGAPYNEQFF. DNA for the CDR3: TGTGCCAGCAGCTTCCCCGTCGGGGGCGGGGGGGCCCCCTACAATGAGCAGTTCTTC.

The chain joins TRBV10-2 to TRBJ2-5; 9 nucleotides agree with TRBD2. The J segment lost 4 bases and the V segment lost 7 bases, leaving 13 bases of the junction unmatched. Per the germline V gene, CDR1 is WSHSY and CDR2 is SAAADI. CDR3 length equals 16 residues. The CDR3 spells CASKAGAGGIAETQYF. The CDR3 DNA reads TGCGCCAGCAAGGCGGGAGCGGGGGGCATTGCAGAGACCCAGTACTTC.

The chain links TRBV7-8 to TRBJ1-1; possible D gene TRBD1, 5 bases. The CDR3 totals 16 residues. Germline V gene lookup returns CDR1 SGHVS and CDR2 FQNEAQ. Trimming took 3 bases from V and 4 from J, leaving 18 bases between them. As DNA, the CDR3 is TGTGCCAGCAGCTTCCTACCGGGCCCCCAGGGCACTGAAGCTTTCTTT. This encodes CASSFLPGPQGTEAFF.

This sequence joins TRBV6-5 and TRBJ2-7, with 8 bases matching TRBD2. The CDR3 has 13 amino acids. Germline lookup yields CDR1 MNHEY and CDR2 SVGAGI. V lost 10 bases, J lost 3 bases, and 8 bases stayed unmatched. DNA for the CDR3: TGTGCCACCGAAGGGAGCGGGGGCTACGAGCAGTACTTC. It yields the protein CATEGSGGYEQYF.

The chain's CDR3 is CASNPTGGVYEQYF. CDR3 nucleotide sequence: TGTGCCAGCAACCCAACAGGGGGTGTCTACGAGCAGTACTTC. V and J are TRBV11-2 and TRBJ2-7, with TRBD1 matching 8 bases. The junction had 8 bases not matched to a gene; V was cut back by 7 bases and J by 3 bases. Germline V gives CDR1 SGHAT, CDR2 FQNNGV. This CDR3 is 14 amino acids long.

This chain connects TRBV7-9 to TRBJ2-5; 8 bases align to TRBD1. After removal of 5 bases from V and 3 bases from J, the junction contained 8 bases not matched to a gene. The CDR3 is made up of 15 amino acids. The germline CDR1 and CDR2 sequences are SEHNR and FQNEAQ (reference sequence). The CDR3 sequence: CASSQAGQGEETQYF. The CDR3 DNA reads TGTGCCAGCAGCCAGGCAGGACAGGGAGAAGAGACCCAGTACTTC.

The V gene is TRBV5-4, the J gene TRBJ1-2; D might be TRBD1 (5 bases). The CDR3 covers 15 residues. V lost 4 bases, J lost 2 bases, and 15 bases lay in between. Germline CDR1 reads SGHNT; CDR2 reads YYREEE (reference sequence). The CDR3 spells CASSAKTQGNYGYTF. The CDR3 nucleotides are TGTGCCAGCAGCGCAAAAACTCAGGGAAACTATGGCTACACCTTC.

The genes are TRBV10-3 and TRBJ1-1; TRBD1 aligns across 9 bases. CDR1 is ENHRY and CDR2 is SYGVKD in the germline V gene. CDR3 size: 14 residues. Trimming cost V 7 bases and J 0 bases; bases outside gene matches: 3. The CDR3 DNA follows: TGTGCCATCAAAAGGACAGGGGTGAACACTGAAGCTTTCTTT. It is translated as CAIKRTGVNTEAFF.

This chain uses TRBV7-9 with TRBJ1-1; D is perhaps TRBD1 (5 bases). This CDR3 spans 15 amino acids. V was pared by 1 base and J by 1 base, with 10 bases between. Germline V CDR1 and CDR2: SEHNR, FQNEAQ (reference sequence). This CDR3 is CASSLGQRKNTEAFF. In DNA form, the CDR3 reads TGTGCCAGCAGCTTAGGACAGCGAAAGAACACTGAAGCTTTCTTT.

The CDR3 coding sequence is TGTGCCAGCATCGGACACTACGAGCAGTACTTC. This codes for CASIGHYEQYF. This chain uses TRBV5-6 with TRBJ2-7, with D possibly TRBD1 on 5 matching bases. The V and J ends lost 6 bases and 3 bases respectively, with 7 bases between them. Germline-derived CDR1 and CDR2 are SGHDT and YYEEEE. The CDR3 spans 11 residues.

V and J are TRBV30 and TRBJ1-6, with unresolved D. V lost 5 bases and J 9 bases, leaving 11 bases between the germline ends. The CDR3 extends over 12 amino acids. Per germline, CDR1 GTSNPN and CDR2 SVGIG (reference sequence). The chain's CDR3 is CAWVAAGSPLHF. The CDR3 DNA follows: TGTGCCTGGGTCGCGGCGGGTTCACCCCTCCACTTT.

The chain uses TRBV27 and TRBJ2-7; possible D gene TRBD2, 7 bases. V was pared by 6 bases and J by 8 bases, with 17 bases between. Germline CDR1 and CDR2: MNHEY and SMNVEV (reference sequence). The CDR3 has 13 amino acids. The CDR3 loop is CASSAEGGIKQYF. The CDR3 region has the DNA TGTGCCAGCAGCGCCGAGGGGGGGATCAAGCAGTACTTC.

The chain links TRBV3-1 (or the pseudogene TRBV3-2) to TRBJ1-2; 8 bases match TRBD1. The CDR3 spans 14 residues. V dropped 2 bases and J dropped 8; count of bases not matched to a gene: 7. CDR1 and CDR2 (germline): LGHDT, YNNKEL (reference sequence). This CDR3 is CASSQYDRGRGYTF. The DNA of the CDR3 is TGTGCCAGCAGCCAATATGACAGGGGTCGAGGCTACACCTTC.